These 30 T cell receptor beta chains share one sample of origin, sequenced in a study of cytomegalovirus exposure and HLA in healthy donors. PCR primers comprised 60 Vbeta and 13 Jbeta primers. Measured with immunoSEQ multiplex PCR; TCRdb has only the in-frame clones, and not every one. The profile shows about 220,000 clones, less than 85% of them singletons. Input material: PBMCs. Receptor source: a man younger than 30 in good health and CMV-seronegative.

In DNA, the CDR3 is TGTGCCAGCAGTTCCCCGGGAACAGATACGCAGTATTTT. Translated: CASSSPGTDTQYF. The chain recombines TRBV6-6 with TRBJ2-3; D is possibly TRBD2 (5 bases). Germline V gives CDR1 MNHNY, CDR2 SVGAGI (reference sequence). This CDR3 contains 13 residues. The V end was cut by 4 bases, the J end by 3 bases, with 8 bases between.

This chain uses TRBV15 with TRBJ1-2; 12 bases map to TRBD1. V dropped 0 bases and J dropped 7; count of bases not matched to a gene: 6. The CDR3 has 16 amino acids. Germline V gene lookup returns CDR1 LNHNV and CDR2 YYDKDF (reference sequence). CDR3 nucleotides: TGTGCCACCAGCAGAGATGGGACAGGGGGCATGAGTGGCTACACCTTC. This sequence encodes CATSRDGTGGMSGYTF.

CDR3 nucleotide sequence: TGCGCCAGCAGCGTAACAGGGGGGTACATTCAGTACTTC. Protein: CASSVTGGYIQYF. This sequence joins TRBV5-1 and TRBJ2-4; TRBD1 agrees at 8 bases. The junction had 5 bases not matched to a gene; V was cut back by 4 bases and J by 8 bases. This CDR3 is 13 amino acids long. Germline CDR1 and CDR2: SGHRS and YFSETQ.

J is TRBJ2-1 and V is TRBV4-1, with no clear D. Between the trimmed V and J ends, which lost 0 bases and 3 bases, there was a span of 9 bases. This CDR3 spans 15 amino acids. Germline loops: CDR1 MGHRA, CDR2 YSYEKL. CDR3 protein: CASSQERNRYNEQFF. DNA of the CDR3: TGCGCCAGCAGCCAAGAGCGGAACCGCTACAATGAGCAGTTCTTC.

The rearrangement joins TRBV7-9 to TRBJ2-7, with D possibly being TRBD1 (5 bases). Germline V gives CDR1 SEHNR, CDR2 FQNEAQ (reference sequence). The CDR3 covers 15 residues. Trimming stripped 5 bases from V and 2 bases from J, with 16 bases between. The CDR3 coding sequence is TGTGCCAGCAGCCCCTCGACAGAGCGTCCCTACGAGCAGTACTTC. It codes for CASSPSTERPYEQYF.

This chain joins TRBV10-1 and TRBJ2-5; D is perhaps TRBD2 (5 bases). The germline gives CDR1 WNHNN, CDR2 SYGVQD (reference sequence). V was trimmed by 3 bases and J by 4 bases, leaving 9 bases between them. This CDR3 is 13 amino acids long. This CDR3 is CASSEMGAETQYF. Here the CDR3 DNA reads TGCGCCAGCAGTGAAATGGGAGCAGAGACCCAGTACTTC.

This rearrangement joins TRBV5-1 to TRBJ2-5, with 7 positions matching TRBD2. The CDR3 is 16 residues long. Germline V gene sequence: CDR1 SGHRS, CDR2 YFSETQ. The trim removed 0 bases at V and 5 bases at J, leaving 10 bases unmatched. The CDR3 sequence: CASSLDWRPGGETQYF. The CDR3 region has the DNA TGCGCCAGCAGCTTGGATTGGAGGCCCGGGGGGGAGACCCAGTACTTC.

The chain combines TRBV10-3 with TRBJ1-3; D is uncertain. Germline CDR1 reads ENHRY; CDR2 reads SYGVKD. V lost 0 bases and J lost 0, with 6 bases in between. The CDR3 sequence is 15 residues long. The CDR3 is CAISESSNSGNTIYF. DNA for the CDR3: TGTGCCATCAGTGAGTCTTCAAACTCTGGAAACACCATATATTTT.

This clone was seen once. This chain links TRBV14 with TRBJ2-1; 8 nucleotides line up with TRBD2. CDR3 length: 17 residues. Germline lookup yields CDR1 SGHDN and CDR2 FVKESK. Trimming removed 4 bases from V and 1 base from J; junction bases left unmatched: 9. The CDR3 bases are TGTGCCAGCAGCCGACAAAGCGGGAGTACGTCCTACAATGAGCAGTTCTTC. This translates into CASSRQSGSTSYNEQFF. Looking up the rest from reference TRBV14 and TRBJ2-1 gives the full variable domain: EAGVTQFPSHSVIEKGQTVTLRCDPISGHDNLYWYRRVMGKEIKFLLHFVKESKQDESGMPNNRFLAERTGGTYSTLKVQPAELEDSGVYFCASSRQSGSTSYNEQFFGPGTRLTVL.

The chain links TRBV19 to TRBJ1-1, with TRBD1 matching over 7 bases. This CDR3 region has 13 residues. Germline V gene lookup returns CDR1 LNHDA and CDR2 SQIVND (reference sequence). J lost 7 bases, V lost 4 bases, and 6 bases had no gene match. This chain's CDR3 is CASSTTQGYEAFF. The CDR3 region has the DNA TGTGCCAGTAGTACGACACAGGGGTATGAAGCTTTCTTT. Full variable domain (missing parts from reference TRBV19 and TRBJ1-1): DGGITQSPKYLFRKEGQNVTLSCEQNLNHDAMYWYRQDPGQGLRLIYYSQIVNDFQKGDIAEGYSVSREKKESFPLTVTSAQKNPTAFYLCASSTTQGYEAFFGQGTRLTVV.

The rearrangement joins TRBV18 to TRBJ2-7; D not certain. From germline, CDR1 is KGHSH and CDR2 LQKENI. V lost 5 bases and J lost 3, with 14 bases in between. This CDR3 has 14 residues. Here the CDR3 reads CASSEAKTFYEQYF. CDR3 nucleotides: TGTGCCAGCTCAGAGGCCAAGACCTTCTACGAGCAGTACTTC. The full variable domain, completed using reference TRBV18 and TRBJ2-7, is NAGVMQNPRHLVRRRGQEARLRCSPMKGHSHVYWYRQLPEEGLKFMVYLQKENIIDESGMPKERFSAEFPKEGPSILRIQQVVRGDSAAYFCASSEAKTFYEQYFGPGTRLTVT.

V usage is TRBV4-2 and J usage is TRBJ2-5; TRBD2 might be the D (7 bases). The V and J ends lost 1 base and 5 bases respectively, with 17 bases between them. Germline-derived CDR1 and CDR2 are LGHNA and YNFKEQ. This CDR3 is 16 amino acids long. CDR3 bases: TGTGCCAGCAGCCAAGGGGGGGGCCCGGGCGGGGAGACCCAGTACTTC. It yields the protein CASSQGGGPGGETQYF.

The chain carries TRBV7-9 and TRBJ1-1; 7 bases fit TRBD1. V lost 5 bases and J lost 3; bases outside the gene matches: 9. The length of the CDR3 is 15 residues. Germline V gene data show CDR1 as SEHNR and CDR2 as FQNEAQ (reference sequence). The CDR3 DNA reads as TGTGCCAGCAGCGCTACTAAAGGGGGCCACACTGAAGCTTTCTTT. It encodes CASSATKGGHTEAFF.

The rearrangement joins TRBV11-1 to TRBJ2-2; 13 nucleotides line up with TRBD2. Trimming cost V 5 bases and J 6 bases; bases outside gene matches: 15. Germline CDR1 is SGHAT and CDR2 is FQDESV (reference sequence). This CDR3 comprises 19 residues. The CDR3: CASSRTSGRSSGFPGELFF. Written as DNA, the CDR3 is TGTGCCAGCAGCAGGACTAGCGGGAGATCTTCCGGTTTTCCCGGGGAGCTGTTTTTT.

In DNA form, the CDR3 reads TGTGCCAGCAGCTTAAGGCGGGATCCTAGCACAGATACGCAGTATTTT. Translation gives CASSLRRDPSTDTQYF. The chain carries TRBV7-8 and TRBJ2-3, with a weak D call TRBD2 (6 bases). The ends were cut back, 2 bases at V and 0 bases at J, with 12 bases in the middle. The CDR3 sequence is 16 residues long. Per the germline V gene, CDR1 is SGHVS and CDR2 is FQNEAQ.

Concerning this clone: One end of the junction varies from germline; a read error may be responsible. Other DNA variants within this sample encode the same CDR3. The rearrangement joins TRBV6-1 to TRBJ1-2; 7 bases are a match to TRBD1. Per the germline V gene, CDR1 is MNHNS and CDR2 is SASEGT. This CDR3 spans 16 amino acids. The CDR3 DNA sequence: TGCGCCAGCAGTGAACAGTGGGCAGGGGGGAACTATGGCTACACCTTC. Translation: CASSEQWAGGNYGYTF.

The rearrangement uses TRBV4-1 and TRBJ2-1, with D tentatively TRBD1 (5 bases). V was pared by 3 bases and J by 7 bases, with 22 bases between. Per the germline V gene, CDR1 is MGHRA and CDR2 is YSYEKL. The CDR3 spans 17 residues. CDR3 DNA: TGCGCCAGCAGCCATTTCTTCTCCACAAAGGGGCCTAATGAGCAGTTCTTC. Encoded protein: CASSHFFSTKGPNEQFF.

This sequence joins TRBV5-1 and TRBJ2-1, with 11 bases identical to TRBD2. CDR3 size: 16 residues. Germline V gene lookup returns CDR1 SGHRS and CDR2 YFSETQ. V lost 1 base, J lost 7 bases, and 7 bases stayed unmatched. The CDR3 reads CASSLIAGGIENEQFF. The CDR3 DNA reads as TGCGCCAGCAGCTTGATAGCGGGAGGGATTGAGAATGAGCAGTTCTTC.

This CDR3 is CASSIGRNEYNEQFF. The CDR3 DNA reads TGTGCCAGTAGTATAGGCAGGAACGAGTACAATGAGCAGTTCTTC. The rearrangement joins TRBV19 to TRBJ2-1, with D unclear. The CDR3 is 15 residues long. Deletions cut 1 base from V and 4 bases from J, with 11 bases between. Germline values: CDR1 LNHDA, CDR2 SQIVND (reference sequence).

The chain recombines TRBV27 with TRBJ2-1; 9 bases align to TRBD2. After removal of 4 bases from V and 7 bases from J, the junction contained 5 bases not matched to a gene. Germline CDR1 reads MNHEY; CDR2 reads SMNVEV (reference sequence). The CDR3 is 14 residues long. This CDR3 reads CASSYSGSGNEQFF. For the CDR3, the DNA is TGTGCCAGCAGTTATAGCGGGAGCGGGAATGAGCAGTTCTTC.

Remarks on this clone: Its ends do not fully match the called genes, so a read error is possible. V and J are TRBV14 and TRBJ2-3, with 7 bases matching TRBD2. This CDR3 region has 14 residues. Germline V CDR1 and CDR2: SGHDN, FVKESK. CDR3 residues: CANSPLAGEYTQYF. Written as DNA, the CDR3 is TGTGCCAACAGCCCCCTTGCGGGAGAATATACGCAGTATTTT. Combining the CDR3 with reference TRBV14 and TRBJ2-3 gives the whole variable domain EAGVTQFPSHSVIEKGQTVTLRCDPISGHDNLYWYRRVMGKEIKFLLHFVKESKQDESGMPNNRFLAERTGGTYSTLKVQPAELEDSGVYFCANSPLAGEYTQYFGPGTRLTVL.

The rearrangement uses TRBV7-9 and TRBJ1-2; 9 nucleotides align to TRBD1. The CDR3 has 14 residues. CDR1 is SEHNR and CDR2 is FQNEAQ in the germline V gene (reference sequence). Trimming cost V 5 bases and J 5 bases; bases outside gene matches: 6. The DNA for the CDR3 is TGTGCCAGCAGCGCCTCCGGGACAGGGTATGGCTACACCTTC. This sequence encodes CASSASGTGYGYTF.

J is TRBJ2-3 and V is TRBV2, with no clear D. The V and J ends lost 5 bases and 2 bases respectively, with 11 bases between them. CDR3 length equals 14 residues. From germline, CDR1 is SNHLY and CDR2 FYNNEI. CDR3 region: CASSPYTVTDTQYF. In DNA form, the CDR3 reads TGTGCCAGCAGTCCTTATACAGTCACAGATACGCAGTATTTT.

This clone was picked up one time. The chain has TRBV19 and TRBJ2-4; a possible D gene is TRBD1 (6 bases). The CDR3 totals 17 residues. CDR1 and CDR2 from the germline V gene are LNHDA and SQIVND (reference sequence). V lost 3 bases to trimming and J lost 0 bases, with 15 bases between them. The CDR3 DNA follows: TGTGCCAGTAGTATGCCCTACAGGGCGCTAGCCAAAAACATTCAGTACTTC. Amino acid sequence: CASSMPYRALAKNIQYF. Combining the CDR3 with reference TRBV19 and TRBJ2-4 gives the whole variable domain DGGITQSPKYLFRKEGQNVTLSCEQNLNHDAMYWYRQDPGQGLRLIYYSQIVNDFQKGDIAEGYSVSREKKESFPLTVTSAQKNPTAFYLCASSMPYRALAKNIQYFGAGTRLSVL.

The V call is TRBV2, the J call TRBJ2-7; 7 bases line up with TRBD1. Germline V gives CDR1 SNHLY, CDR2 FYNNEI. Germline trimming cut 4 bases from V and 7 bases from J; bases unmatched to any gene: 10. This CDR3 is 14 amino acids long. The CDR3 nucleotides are TGTGCCAGCAGTGTCCTCCCGACAGGGCGGGAGCAGTACTTC. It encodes CASSVLPTGREQYF.

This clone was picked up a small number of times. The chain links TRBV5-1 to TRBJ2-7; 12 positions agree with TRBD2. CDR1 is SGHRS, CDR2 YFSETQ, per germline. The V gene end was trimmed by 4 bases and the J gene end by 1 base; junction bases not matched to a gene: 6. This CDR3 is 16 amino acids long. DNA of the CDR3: TGCGCCAGCAGCCCGGGACTAGCGGGCGCATCCTACGAGCAGTACTTC. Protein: CASSPGLAGASYEQYF.

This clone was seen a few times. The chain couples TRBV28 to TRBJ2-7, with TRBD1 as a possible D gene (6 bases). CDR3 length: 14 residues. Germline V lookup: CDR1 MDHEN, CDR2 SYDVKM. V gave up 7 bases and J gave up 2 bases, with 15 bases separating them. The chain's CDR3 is CASKSPAGAYEQYF. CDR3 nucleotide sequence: TGTGCCAGCAAAAGTCCGGCAGGGGCCTACGAGCAGTACTTC.

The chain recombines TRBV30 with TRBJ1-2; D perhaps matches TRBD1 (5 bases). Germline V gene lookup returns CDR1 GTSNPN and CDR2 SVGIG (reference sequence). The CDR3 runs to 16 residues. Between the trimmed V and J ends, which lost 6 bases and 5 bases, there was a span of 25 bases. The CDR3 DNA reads TGTGCCTGTCCACCCCCCCGGGGGGAAGTAGGGTATGGCTACACCTTC. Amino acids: CACPPPRGEVGYGYTF.

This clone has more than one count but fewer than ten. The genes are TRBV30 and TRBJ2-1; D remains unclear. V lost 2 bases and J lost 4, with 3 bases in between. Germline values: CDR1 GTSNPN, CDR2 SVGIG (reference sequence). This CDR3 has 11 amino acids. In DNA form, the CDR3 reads TGTGCCTGGAGTCATTACAATGAGCAGTTCTTC. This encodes CAWSHYNEQFF.

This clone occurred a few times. CDR3 region: CAWTGTGGPAFF. The DNA for the CDR3 is TGTGCCTGGACCGGGACAGGGGGCCCTGCTTTCTTT. The J gene is TRBJ1-1, the V gene TRBV30, with 12 nucleotides matching TRBD1. The CDR3 is 12 amino acids. Germline trimming cut 4 bases from V and 11 bases from J; bases unmatched to any gene: 5. Germline CDR1 reads GTSNPN; CDR2 reads SVGIG (reference sequence).